The text below deals with one TCR beta chain. This entry belongs to a study of T-cell memory formation after mild COVID-19. TCRdb fed the 5' RACE reads into MiXCR, producing one record per CDR3 protein. The sample yields 400,000 to 500,000 distinct CDR3 sequences, around 20% seen once. In germline, CDR1 is SGHTA, CDR2 FQGNSA. V dropped 4 bases and J dropped 5 bases, with 11 bases sitting between them. The CDR3 length is 13 residues. The sequenced sample consisted of PBMCs or a T cell subset sorted from them (not recorded which). The J gene is TRBJ2-5, the V gene TRBV7-2; D uncertain. The TCR originated in an adult woman who had mild COVID-19 (a few samples of this study predate the infection). Cell type and time point are not known. The CDR3 DNA sequence: TGTGCCAGCAGCTCAAACGGTGGGGAGACCCAGTACTTC. Translating it yields CASSSNGGETQYF.